Listed here are 15 T cell receptor beta chains from one sample, sequenced in a study of spatial heterogeneity in lung cancer. TCRdb itself ran the 5' RACE reads through MiXCR, one entry per CDR3 protein. The profile shows about 23,000 distinct CDR3 sequences, around 4.5% of them singletons. Time point in this sample: sample taken at primary tumor resection. The sample here was PBMCs, taken at surgery. These receptors all come from a male donor with early-stage non-small cell lung cancer.

V is TRBV27 and J is TRBJ2-3; no firm D call. Trimming removed 0 bases at V and 6 bases at J, with 16 bases between. The germline V gene has CDR1 MNHEY and CDR2 SMNVEV (reference sequence). This CDR3 contains 16 residues. The CDR3 DNA reads TGTGCCAGCAGTTTATCCCTCACCCTGGGTCGGGATACGCAGTATTTT. Translation: CASSLSLTLGRDTQYF.

This clonotype came up many times. The chain links TRBV9 to TRBJ1-6, with D possibly matching TRBD1 (6 bases). V lost 3 bases and J lost 0, with 10 bases in between. This CDR3 comprises 16 residues. Germline V gene lookup returns CDR1 SGDLS and CDR2 YYNGEE. The CDR3 is CASSALDSSYNSPLHF. CDR3 nucleotide sequence: TGTGCCAGCAGCGCTCTGGACAGCTCCTATAATTCACCCCTCCACTTT.

In its sample, this clonotype was seen many times. The gene calls are TRBV29-1 and TRBJ1-5, with D possibly TRBD1 on 6 matching bases. The CDR3 contains 13 residues. The V end was cut by 0 bases, the J end by 9 bases, with 12 bases between. Germline V gives CDR1 SQVTM, CDR2 ANQGSEA. CDR3 sequence: CSVEENREGPQHF. DNA for the CDR3: TGCAGCGTTGAAGAAAACAGGGAAGGGCCCCAGCATTTT.

There are many counts of this clonotype. The V gene is TRBV7-9, the J gene TRBJ2-2; unclear D gene. Germline V gene data show CDR1 as SEHNR and CDR2 as FQNEAQ (reference sequence). The CDR3 runs to 15 residues. The ends were cut back, 0 bases at V and 5 bases at J, with 10 bases in the middle. CDR3 in amino acids: CASSLAPWDTGELFF. The DNA for the CDR3 is TGTGCCAGCAGCTTAGCGCCTTGGGATACCGGGGAGCTGTTTTTT.

This clonotype came up many times. The rearrangement uses TRBV28 and TRBJ2-5; TRBD2 matches 11 bases. Germline V lookup: CDR1 MDHEN, CDR2 SYDVKM. The CDR3 runs 15 residues. The V gene end was trimmed by 2 bases and the J gene end by 5 bases; junction bases not matched to a gene: 4. In nucleotides, the CDR3 is TGTGCCAGCAGTTTAGTCCTAGCGGGGGGTGAGACCCAGTACTTC. This translates into CASSLVLAGGETQYF.

This clonotype came up many times. The V and J genes are TRBV28 and TRBJ2-3; TRBD2 aligns across 9 bases. CDR1 and CDR2 from the germline V gene are MDHEN and SYDVKM. The V gene end was trimmed by 6 bases and the J gene end by 5 bases; junction bases not matched to a gene: 6. The CDR3 has 14 amino acids. CDR3 bases: TGTGCCAGCAGGAGCGGGGGGAGTGAAGATACGCAGTATTTT. Its protein is CASRSGGSEDTQYF.

This clonotype occurred many times. The genes are TRBV28 and TRBJ2-7; 7 bases match TRBD2. V dropped 7 bases and J dropped 9; count of bases not matched to a gene: 12. Per germline, CDR1 MDHEN and CDR2 SYDVKM. The CDR3 is 13 amino acids. Here the CDR3 reads CASTLDNPGGQYF. The CDR3 DNA follows: TGTGCCAGCACCTTGGACAACCCGGGGGGGCAGTACTTC.

This clonotype was detected only a few times. The V gene is TRBV2, the J gene TRBJ2-4; 8 bases fit TRBD2. Germline CDR1 is SNHLY and CDR2 is FYNNEI. Unmatched junction bases numbered 9, after V lost 6 bases and J lost 2 bases. The CDR3 consists of 16 residues. The chain's CDR3 is CASRLDRGGTKNIQYF. CDR3 DNA sequence: TGTGCCAGCAGACTTGATCGGGGGGGCACCAAAAACATTCAGTACTTC.

This clonotype has at least ten counts. V and J are TRBV11-2 and TRBJ2-7, with D possibly being TRBD2 (7 bases). The CDR3 covers 15 residues. Germline CDR1 and CDR2: SGHAT and FQNNGV. Trimming pared 5 bases from V and 6 bases from J, leaving 20 bases between. The DNA for the CDR3 is TGTGCCAGCAGCCCCGGAGGGGGGGTCTGGGGCGAGCAGTACTTC. This sequence encodes CASSPGGGVWGEQYF.

By proportion, this clonotype is medium-sized. This sequence joins TRBV28 and TRBJ2-1; D is unresolved. Trimming removed 3 bases from V and 0 bases from J, with 9 bases in between. Germline CDR1 and CDR2: MDHEN and SYDVKM. The length of the CDR3 is 15 residues. CDR3 residues: CASSFQPSSYNEQFF. CDR3 nucleotide sequence: TGTGCCAGCAGTTTTCAGCCTAGCTCCTACAATGAGCAGTTCTTC.

Many counts were recorded for this clonotype. The genes are TRBV4-3 and TRBJ2-1; 8 positions agree with TRBD2. This CDR3 has 15 amino acids. Per the germline V gene, CDR1 is LGHNA and CDR2 is YSLEER. Trimming cost V 7 bases and J 2 bases; bases outside gene matches: 7. The CDR3: CASNKAGETYNEQFF. The CDR3 coding sequence is TGCGCCAGCAACAAAGCGGGGGAGACCTACAATGAGCAGTTCTTC.

This clonotype was detected ten times or more. The chain has TRBV5-6 and TRBJ2-7, with 7 bases identical to TRBD2. This CDR3 has 15 amino acids. The junction had 9 bases not matched to a gene; V was cut back by 4 bases and J by 2 bases. Germline V CDR1 and CDR2: SGHDT, YYEEEE. The CDR3 reads CASSHIISGPYEQYF. CDR3 DNA sequence: TGTGCCAGCAGCCACATCATTAGCGGGCCCTACGAGCAGTACTTC.

This clonotype has at least ten counts. The V gene is TRBV7-9, the J gene TRBJ2-5; 9 bases match TRBD2. The germline V gene has CDR1 SEHNR and CDR2 FQNEAQ (reference sequence). Trimming cost V 3 bases and J 6 bases; bases outside gene matches: 11. This CDR3 comprises 16 residues. The CDR3 spells CASSLDAGGVMKTQYF. CDR3 bases: TGTGCCAGCAGCTTGGACGCGGGAGGGGTTATGAAGACCCAGTACTTC.

This clonotype was observed many times. The chain employs TRBV4-3 and TRBJ1-1, with D unresolved. This CDR3 is 17 amino acids long. Trimming cost V 0 bases and J 1 base, with 15 bases left between them. The germline CDR1 and CDR2 sequences are LGHNA and YSLEER. The DNA for the CDR3 is TGCGCCAGCAGCCAAGATGAGTCCGGTTTGAGGAACACTGAAGCTTTCTTT. Protein product: CASSQDESGLRNTEAFF.

This clonotype has just a few counts. The chain carries TRBV12-3 or TRBV12-4 and TRBJ1-2; maybe TRBD1 (6 bases). The CDR3 is 14 amino acids. V lost 4 bases and J lost 8, with 17 bases in between. CDR3 region: CASSYREQVSGYTF. CDR3 nucleotides: TGTGCCAGCAGTTACAGGGAGCAAGTAAGCGGCTACACCTTC.